This T cell receptor beta chain stems from a study of blood T cell repertoires in COVID-19. Study summary: Specimens from acute and convalescent COVID-19 originated in the United States, Italy and Spain. The cDNA or gDNA used as material had been derived from T cells, B-cell-depleted T cells, or PBMCs.

Authors' processing steps: Researchers report that nucleated cell counts were estimated from reference gene primer amplification. TCRdb keeps only in-frame clones here, not all; method: immunoSEQ multiplex PCR. D and trimming come from the DNA, and the V and J calls and clone size come from that table. The data contain about 87,000 clones, around four fifths of them singletons. Sample: peripheral blood. The TCR comes from a woman between 70 and 85 years old with acute or convalescent COVID-19.

CDR3 bases: TGTGCCAGCAGCCCTCAGGCTGGTAATAATTCACCCCTCCACTTT. Its protein product is CASSPQAGNNSPLHF. This rearrangement joins TRBV7-3 to TRBJ1-6; D unresolved. CDR1 and CDR2 from the germline V gene are SGHTA and FQGTGA. The V and J ends lost 5 bases and 5 bases respectively, with 13 bases between them. This CDR3 is 15 amino acids long.